This TCR beta chain was found in a study of CXCR3-negative and CXCR3-positive naive CD8 T cells. Whole-study results and caveats: CXCR3-positive naive cells carried more hydrophobic TRB CDR3s than CXCR3-negative naive cells did. Cryopreservation partially lowered CXCR3 expression, so most assays used fresh PBMCs.

Germline loops: CDR1 SGHVS, CDR2 FNYEAQ. CDR3 length equals 19 residues. UMI-labeled TRB cDNA libraries were prepared by 5' RACE. TCRdb processed the 5' RACE reads again and assigns one entry to each CDR3 protein, with no DNA. Its clone listing holds fewer than 90,000 distinct CDR3 sequences. With regard to this clonotype: Its antigen remains unidentified.

Sequenced input: naive CXCR3+ CD8+ T cells from blood. Sample subset: CD45RO-CCR7+CD27+CD95- naive CD8+ T cells expressing CXCR3 (TNR3+). This receptor was obtained from a human donor in good health. Some clones in this sample may be carry-over from other donors' samples. The chain links TRBV7-6 to TRBJ1-1; TCRdb calls TRBD1, which cannot be checked without DNA. The CDR3 loop reads CASSLAKNRGYGMNTEAFF.